The 25 T cell receptor beta chains presented below share a single source sample, sequenced in a study of identical twins. TCRdb recomputed calls from the 5' RACE reads with MiXCR, one row per CDR3 protein. Of fewer than 550,000 distinct CDR3 sequences detected, 12% to 15% appear once; the ten largest clones hold more than 0.4%. These data are also associated with another study on yellow fever vaccine responses in identical twins.

The sample taken for sequencing was CD4+ T cells sorted from blood. The receptors stem from a woman younger than 35 in good health.

CDR3 coding DNA: TGTGCCAGCAGTTTTAGTGGTGAGCAGTTCTTC. This encodes CASSFSGEQFF. V usage is TRBV12-3 or TRBV12-4 and J usage is TRBJ2-1, with D hard to call. The CDR3 is 11 amino acids. Trimming shortened V by 3 bases and J by 9 bases, and 6 bases separated the two germline ends.

This clonotype appeared a few times. V usage is TRBV24-1 and J usage is TRBJ2-1, with 12 bases aligning to TRBD2. V shed 5 bases, J shed 9 bases, and the junction held 10 bases outside the gene matches. The germline V gene has CDR1 KGHDR and CDR2 SFDVKD. This CDR3 has 16 amino acids. CDR3 region: CATSGVTSGSVPEQFF. CDR3 bases: TGTGCCACCAGTGGGGTGACTAGCGGGAGTGTACCTGAGCAGTTCTTC.

The chain recombines TRBV5-1 with TRBJ2-3; 10 bases map to TRBD2. Germline-derived CDR1 and CDR2 are SGHRS and YFSETQ. V was clipped by 0 bases and J by 2 bases; unmatched bases: 6. The CDR3 has 17 amino acids. CDR3 amino acids: CASSLGGGTSVTDTQYF. CDR3 nucleotides: TGCGCCAGCAGCTTGGGAGGCGGGACTAGCGTCACAGATACGCAGTATTTT.

This chain uses TRBV28 with TRBJ2-2; D is perhaps TRBD1 (5 bases). V lost 1 base and J 3 bases, leaving 9 bases between the germline ends. CDR3 size: 15 residues. Germline V gene sequence: CDR1 MDHEN, CDR2 SYDVKM. The DNA for the CDR3 is TGTGCCAGCAGTTTATCTCAGGGTTACACCGGGGAGCTGTTTTTT. It translates to CASSLSQGYTGELFF.

The chain is built from TRBV7-9 and TRBJ2-4; no clear D. With 1 base removed from V and 2 bases from J, the gap between germline ends came to 15 bases. There are 17 residues in the CDR3. Germline CDR1 is SEHNR and CDR2 is FQNEAQ (reference sequence). CDR3 loop: CASSLGLFGSPKNIQYF. The DNA for the CDR3 is TGTGCCAGCAGCTTAGGATTGTTCGGCAGCCCCAAAAACATTCAGTACTTC.

This clonotype has a handful of counts. The chain uses TRBV28 and TRBJ2-7, with D hard to call. This CDR3 is built from 12 residues. Germline assignment: CDR1 MDHEN and CDR2 SYDVKM. The ends were cut back, 5 bases at V and 5 bases at J, with 10 bases in the middle. The CDR3 here is CASSTTADEQYV. The DNA for the CDR3 is TGTGCCAGCAGTACGACCGCTGACGAGCAGTACGTC.

This clonotype was counted ten times or more. V and J are TRBV12-3 or TRBV12-4 and TRBJ1-1; D uncertain. The germline V and J ends were trimmed by 2 bases and 1 base, with 8 bases remaining between them. The CDR3 totals 14 residues. CDR3 region: CASSLLDWNTEAFF. Written as DNA, the CDR3 is TGTGCCAGCAGTTTATTGGATTGGAACACTGAAGCTTTCTTT.

The chain joins TRBV18 to TRBJ2-7, with D maybe TRBD1 (5 bases). Germline loops: CDR1 KGHSH, CDR2 LQKENI. CDR3 length: 14 amino acids. Deletions cut 9 bases from V and 5 bases from J, with 20 bases between. CDR3 protein: CASLRDSLINEQYF. The CDR3 bases are TGTGCCAGTTTGAGAGACAGCTTAATAAACGAGCAGTACTTC.

The chain recombines TRBV19 with TRBJ2-3; maybe TRBD1 (6 bases). Germline lookup yields CDR1 LNHDA and CDR2 SQIVND (reference sequence). The V and J ends lost 5 bases and 4 bases respectively, with 10 bases between them. The CDR3 consists of 13 residues. The CDR3 region has the DNA TGTGCCAGTAGTGTCAGGGGTTCAGATACGCAGTATTTT. Translating gives CASSVRGSDTQYF.

The DNA of the CDR3 is TGTGCCAGCAGCCCGTCGGGACTAGCGGGAGCGGTCGGGGAGCTGTTTTTT. Translation gives CASSPSGLAGAVGELFF. This chain links TRBV7-9 with TRBJ2-2, with 14 bases that match TRBD2. V was clipped by 5 bases and J by 7 bases; unmatched bases: 9. The germline CDR1 and CDR2 sequences are SEHNR and FQNEAQ (reference sequence). There are 17 residues in the CDR3.

This sequence joins TRBV5-1 and TRBJ1-2; 8 positions agree with TRBD1. CDR1 and CDR2 (germline): SGHRS, YFSETQ. This CDR3 spans 16 amino acids. Trimming at V came to 0 bases and at J to 7 bases, leaving 11 bases not matched to a gene. This CDR3 is CASSLGGITGGSGYTF. CDR3 sequence (DNA): TGCGCCAGCAGCTTGGGAGGAATAACAGGGGGAAGTGGCTACACCTTC.

In its sample, this clonotype was seen many times. The chain recombines TRBV12-3 or TRBV12-4 with TRBJ2-1; 10 bases are a match to TRBD2. V was pared by 4 bases and J by 9 bases, with 3 bases of the junction left unmatched. The CDR3 loop spans 13 amino acids. CDR3 residues: CASSSSGSSEQFF. In DNA, the CDR3 is TGTGCCAGCAGTTCTAGCGGGAGTAGTGAGCAGTTCTTC.

V gene TRBV6-1 combines with J gene TRBJ2-1; D may correspond to TRBD1 or TRBD2 (7 bases each). The germline gives CDR1 MNHNS, CDR2 SASEGT. V was trimmed by 6 bases and J by 0 bases, leaving 21 bases between them. The CDR3 is 18 residues long. The CDR3 DNA is TGTGCCAGCAGGCCAGGGGGGGTAGCCGGCAGCTCCTACAATGAGCAGTTCTTC. Residues: CASRPGGVAGSSYNEQFF.

The chain couples TRBV24-1 to TRBJ2-3; the match to TRBD2 covers 7 bases. Unmatched junction bases numbered 7, after V lost 5 bases and J lost 0 bases. The CDR3 totals 16 residues. CDR1 is KGHDR and CDR2 is SFDVKD in the germline V gene. The CDR3 is CATSVPLGGSTDTQYF. The CDR3 bases are TGTGCCACCAGTGTTCCCCTCGGGGGGAGCACAGATACGCAGTATTTT.

The V gene is TRBV5-1, the J gene TRBJ2-7; possible D gene TRBD2, 6 bases. CDR1 SGHRS and CDR2 YFSETQ come from the germline V gene. Trimming shortened V by 4 bases and J by 3 bases, and 17 bases separated the two germline ends. The CDR3 is 15 amino acids. The chain's CDR3 is CASSPVIAGNYEQYF. The CDR3 DNA reads TGCGCCAGCAGCCCTGTTATCGCGGGAAACTACGAGCAGTACTTC.

The chain uses TRBV5-1 and TRBJ2-5; D uncertain. In germline, CDR1 is SGHRS, CDR2 YFSETQ. The CDR3 consists of 13 residues. Trimming stripped 0 bases from V and 4 bases from J, with 7 bases between. CDR3 sequence reads: CASSLELLETQYF. CDR3 sequence (DNA): TGCGCCAGCAGCTTGGAACTACTAGAGACCCAGTACTTC.

In this sample, this clonotype turned up a few times. The rearrangement links TRBV7-9 to TRBJ2-3; possibly TRBD2 for D (5 bases). V shed 0 bases and J shed 2 bases, with 9 bases lying between them. CDR1 SEHNR and CDR2 FQNEAQ come from the germline V gene (reference sequence). This CDR3 has 15 residues. CDR3 DNA sequence: TGTGCCAGCAGCTTAGCGGAGGTCAACACAGATACGCAGTATTTT. Amino acid sequence: CASSLAEVNTDTQYF.

This clonotype was picked up a small number of times. The chain recombines TRBV7-2 with TRBJ2-2; D ambiguous. The length of the CDR3 is 12 residues. CDR1 and CDR2 (germline): SGHTA, FQGNSA. V was pared by 1 base and J by 6 bases, with 3 bases between. The CDR3 DNA reads TGTGCCAGCAGCTTAGATCCCGGGGAGCTGTTTTTT. It encodes CASSLDPGELFF.

This clonotype has a handful of counts. The CDR3 spells CATRTGSSYNEQFF. CDR3 in DNA: TGTGCCACCAGGACAGGGAGTTCCTACAATGAGCAGTTCTTC. J is TRBJ2-1 and V is TRBV15, with 7 bases that match TRBD1. Germline assignment: CDR1 LNHNV and CDR2 YYDKDF (reference sequence). The CDR3 has 14 amino acids. Unmatched junction bases numbered 3, after V lost 6 bases and J lost 1 base.

This clonotype was recorded a few times. One base away lies a much larger clone, so this may be a sequencing read error. Written as DNA, the CDR3 is TGTGCCAGCAGGCCCGGGACAGTGAACACTGAAGCTTTCTTT. Protein product: CASRPGTVNTEAFF. The chain links TRBV6-1 to TRBJ1-1; TRBD1 agrees at 7 bases. This CDR3 spans 14 amino acids. V gave up 6 bases and J gave up 0 bases; unmatched junction bases: 4. Germline V gene lookup returns CDR1 MNHNS and CDR2 SASEGT.

The chain couples TRBV7-8 to TRBJ2-7; perhaps TRBD1 as D (5 bases). V shed 5 bases and J shed 1 base, with 6 bases lying between them. This CDR3 region has 12 residues. The germline gives CDR1 SGHVS, CDR2 FQNEAQ. The CDR3 region is CASSRQSYEQYV. The CDR3 DNA reads TGTGCCAGCAGCAGACAGTCCTACGAGCAGTACGTC.

This clonotype was counted a few times. This sequence joins TRBV5-1 and TRBJ1-1; the D gene is possibly TRBD1 (5 bases). V gave up 2 bases and J gave up 5 bases, with 19 bases separating them. This CDR3 contains 16 residues. The germline V gene has CDR1 SGHRS and CDR2 YFSETQ. The CDR3 protein is CASSFLGLDASTEAFF. The CDR3 bases are TGCGCCAGCAGCTTTCTGGGGCTGGACGCGAGTACTGAAGCTTTCTTT.

The sample holds a few counts of this clonotype. The chain employs TRBV11-2 and TRBJ2-3, with D unclear. The CDR3 spans 17 residues. Germline assignment: CDR1 SGHAT and CDR2 FQNNGV. The V and J ends lost 0 bases and 3 bases respectively, with 16 bases between them. CDR3 nucleotides: TGTGCCAGCAGCTTAGAAAGGGCAAGGCGTAAAACAGATACGCAGTATTTT. This translates into CASSLERARRKTDTQYF. Variable domain in full (rest from reference TRBV11-2 and TRBJ2-3): EAGVAQSPRYKIIEKRQSVAFWCNPISGHATLYWYQQILGQGPKLLIQFQNNGVVDDSQLPKDRFSAERLKGVDSTLKIQPAKLEDSAVYLCASSLERARRKTDTQYFGPGTRLTVL.

Ten or more counts support this clonotype. The chain is built from TRBV20-1 and TRBJ2-1; 10 bases are shared with TRBD2. V was pared by 3 bases and J by 10 bases, with 12 bases of the junction left unmatched. Germline lookup yields CDR1 DFQATT and CDR2 SNEGSKA (reference sequence). The CDR3 is 15 amino acids. CDR3 amino acids: CSASRPSGGGPEQFF. CDR3 bases: TGCAGTGCTAGTCGCCCTAGCGGGGGAGGGCCGGAGCAGTTCTTC.

The gene calls are TRBV12-3 or TRBV12-4 and TRBJ2-3, with 10 bases aligning to TRBD2. The CDR3 sequence is 15 residues long. V shed 7 bases and J 3 bases; nucleotides not matched to a gene: 7. The CDR3 spells CASTQASGSTDTQYF. Here the CDR3 DNA reads TGTGCCAGCACGCAGGCTAGCGGGAGTACAGATACGCAGTATTTT.